This entry lists 32 T cell receptor beta chains sequenced from one sample in a study of T cells in Graves' hyperthyroidism and ophthalmopathy. Using RNA transcripts as the source, TCR beta CDR3 regions were amplified. A set of HTBI primers served as the primers for a first-round RT-PCR of the TCR CDR3. TCRdb reprocessed the multiplex PCR reads via MiXCR and lists one record per CDR3 protein. The sample has a few hundred thousand distinct CDR3 sequences; approximately 15% are singletons. The specimen sequenced was blood. Every receptor here comes from a woman aged 18-29 years with Graves' hyperthyroidism that later progressed to Graves' ophthalmopathy.

This clonotype was recorded at least ten times. The chain is built from TRBV20-1 and TRBJ2-7, with 9 bases that match TRBD2. The CDR3 is 17 residues long. V shed 0 bases, J shed 2 bases, and the junction held 11 bases outside the gene matches. Germline values: CDR1 DFQATT, CDR2 SNEGSKA (reference sequence). The CDR3 is CSARDRAERGAPYEQYF. The CDR3 bases are TGCAGTGCTAGAGATAGGGCGGAGCGGGGGGCCCCCTACGAGCAGTACTTC.

Concerning this clonotype itself: One end of the junction fails to match germline, which may point to a read error. The rearrangement links TRBV5-1 to TRBJ1-1, with D perhaps TRBD1 (6 bases). Germline CDR1 and CDR2: SGHRS and YFSETQ. The CDR3 runs 15 residues. CDR3 bases: TGCGCCAGCAGCTTGGCCGGGGGCGGGAACACTGAAGTTTTCTTT. Translated, it gives CASSLAGGGNTEVFF.

This clonotype was picked up a small number of times. The J gene is TRBJ2-7, the V gene TRBV27, with D unclear. V lost 6 bases, J lost 2 bases, and 26 bases lay in between. This CDR3 region has 18 residues. CDR1 is MNHEY and CDR2 is SMNVEV in the germline V gene (reference sequence). CDR3 amino acids: CASSPFAWTPAGAYEQYF. The CDR3 DNA reads TGTGCCAGCAGCCCCTTCGCGTGGACGCCGGCTGGGGCCTACGAGCAGTACTTC.

This clonotype was seen many times. V usage is TRBV7-9 and J usage is TRBJ2-5; 12 nucleotides line up with TRBD2. This CDR3 contains 14 residues. V trimming: 10 bases; J trimming: 1 base; junction bases outside the gene matches: 4. The germline V gene encodes CDR1 SEHNR and CDR2 FQNEAQ (reference sequence). This CDR3 reads CATATSGSQETQYF. CDR3 coding DNA: TGTGCCACCGCGACTAGCGGGAGCCAAGAGACCCAGTACTTC.

This clonotype was recorded many times. The rearrangement links TRBV6-1 to TRBJ2-5, with 10 bases that match TRBD2. Losses at the gene ends were 6 bases for V and 7 bases for J; bases not matched to a gene: 8. CDR1 is MNHNS, CDR2 SASEGT, per germline. The CDR3 loop spans 14 amino acids. The CDR3 DNA is TGTGCCAGCAGGGGACTAGCGCTATGGGGGACCCAGTACTTC. This translates into CASRGLALWGTQYF.

This clonotype appeared many times. The chain couples TRBV27 to TRBJ1-5; D uncertain. Germline V gene data show CDR1 as MNHEY and CDR2 as SMNVEV (reference sequence). CDR3 length: 13 residues. V was pared by 6 bases and J by 3 bases, with 9 bases between. This CDR3 is CASSPKINQPQHF. The CDR3 DNA reads TGTGCCAGCAGCCCGAAAATCAATCAGCCCCAGCATTTT.

This clonotype was seen only a few times. Being one base from a much bigger clone, this may be a read error. The chain couples TRBV3-1 to TRBJ2-7; D unresolved. CDR1 and CDR2 from the germline V gene are LGHDT and YNNKEL (reference sequence). CDR3 length: 13 residues. The CDR3, as DNA: TGTGCCAGCAGCCAAGGAACCTCCTACGAGCCGTACTTC. It yields the protein CASSQGTSYEPYF.

In its sample, this clonotype was seen many times. The chain couples TRBV7-2 to TRBJ2-7; D not certain. The length of the CDR3 is 13 residues. Germline-derived CDR1 and CDR2 are SGHTA and FQGNSA. V dropped 0 bases and J dropped 2 bases, with 5 bases sitting between them. The CDR3 nucleotides read TGTGCCAGCAGCTTAGCGGCACCCTACGAGCAGTACTTC. It is translated as CASSLAAPYEQYF. The whole variable domain, filled in from reference TRBV7-2 and TRBJ2-7, reads GAGVSQSPSNKVTEKGKDVELRCDPISGHTALYWYRQSLGQGLEFLIYFQGNSAPDKSGLPSDRFSAERTGGSVSTLTIQRTQQEDSAVYLCASSLAAPYEQYFGPGTRLTVT.

This clonotype was seen a few times. The chain combines TRBV24-1 with TRBJ2-1, with D maybe TRBD1 (5 bases). Germline lookup yields CDR1 KGHDR and CDR2 SFDVKD. The CDR3 covers 13 residues. The V and J ends lost 5 bases and 6 bases respectively, with 10 bases between them. The CDR3 region is CATSGPGANEQFF. The CDR3 DNA follows: TGTGCCACCAGTGGCCCTGGGGCCAATGAGCAGTTCTTC.

About this clonotype: A clone one base away is much larger, so this may be a read error. This chain connects TRBV3-1 to TRBJ1-6, with a tentative D call TRBD1 (5 bases). The length of the CDR3 is 15 residues. In germline, CDR1 is LGHDT, CDR2 YNNKEL (reference sequence). CDR3 coding DNA: TGTGCCAGCAGCCAAGGGCAGGGAAGTAATTCACCCCTCCGCTTT. Translating gives CASSQGQGSNSPLRF.

A word on this clonotype: This may be a read error: a much more frequent sequence differs by one nucleotide. The J gene is TRBJ2-1, the V gene TRBV10-3; the match to TRBD2 covers 9 bases. In germline, CDR1 is ENHRY, CDR2 SYGVKD. The CDR3 contains 17 residues. J was trimmed by 1 base and V by 3 bases; bases with no gene match: 7. CDR3 nucleotides: TGTGCCATCAGTGAAAGGCCAGCGGGAGGTTCCTACAATGAGCAGTTCTTC. This sequence encodes CAISERPAGGSYNEQFF.

The chain carries TRBV20-1 and TRBJ2-7; 12 nucleotides agree with TRBD2. The CDR3 totals 16 residues. Germline V lookup: CDR1 DFQATT, CDR2 SNEGSKA (reference sequence). Trimming at V came to 0 bases and at J to 3 bases, leaving 6 bases not matched to a gene. The CDR3, as DNA: TGCAGTGCTAGAGAACACCTAGCGGGAGGGCTCTACGAGCAGTACTTC. It yields the protein CSAREHLAGGLYEQYF.

V gene TRBV5-4 combines with J gene TRBJ2-1; D is perhaps TRBD1 or TRBD2 (5 bases each). Germline CDR1 is SGHNT and CDR2 is YYREEE (reference sequence). This CDR3 has 16 amino acids. V was shortened by 4 bases and J by 2 bases, with 16 bases between the two germline ends. The DNA for the CDR3 is TGTGCCAGCAGCCCCAACGGCAGGGAGCCCTACAATGAGCAGTTCTTC. The encoded protein is CASSPNGREPYNEQFF.

This clonotype was recorded a few times. V gene TRBV5-5 combines with J gene TRBJ2-5; 8 nucleotides line up with TRBD1. The germline V gene encodes CDR1 SGHKS and CDR2 YYEKEE (reference sequence). With 2 bases clipped from V and 7 bases from J, the junction kept 7 bases outside the gene matches. The CDR3 is 14 residues long. CDR3 loop: CASSFGDRGGTQYF. Written as DNA, the CDR3 is TGTGCCAGCAGCTTTGGCGACAGGGGTGGGACCCAGTACTTC. Filled out from reference TRBV5-5 and TRBJ2-5, the complete variable domain reads DAGVTQSPTHLIKTRGQQVTLRCSPISGHKSVSWYQQVLGQGPQFIFQYYEKEERGRGNFPDRFSARQFPNYSSELNVNALLLGDSALYLCASSFGDRGGTQYFGPGTRLLVL.

This clonotype was recorded at least ten times. The chain combines TRBV28 with TRBJ2-5; 8 nucleotides agree with TRBD1. The CDR3 loop spans 17 amino acids. Germline V gene lookup returns CDR1 MDHEN and CDR2 SYDVKM. The trim removed 3 bases at V and 2 bases at J, leaving 11 bases unmatched. The CDR3 DNA reads TGTGCCAGCAGTTTGCGAGGCGGCAGGGGGCCTCAAGAGACCCAGTACTTC. Amino acids: CASSLRGGRGPQETQYF.

This clonotype was found many times. CDR3 nucleotides: TGTGCCAGCAGTTACTGGGGTTACACCGGGGAGCTGTTTTTT. It is translated as CASSYWGYTGELFF. The chain uses TRBV6-2 or TRBV6-3 and TRBJ2-2; D unclear. This CDR3 contains 14 residues. V was shortened by 1 base and J by 3 bases, with 6 bases between the two germline ends. Germline V lookup: CDR1 MNHEY, CDR2 SVGEGT.

The sample holds many counts of this clonotype. The chain has TRBV28 and TRBJ1-5; the D gene is possibly TRBD1 (6 bases). V was pared by 7 bases and J by 6 bases, with 19 bases between. CDR1 is MDHEN and CDR2 is SYDVKM in the germline V gene. The CDR3 totals 15 residues. DNA of the CDR3: TGTGCCAGCAAAACCTTCAGGGGAGAGAGTCAGCCCCAGCATTTT. It is translated as CASKTFRGESQPQHF.

The chain links TRBV6-1 to TRBJ2-3; the match to TRBD2 covers 10 bases. V lost 6 bases to trimming and J lost 3 bases; unmatched junction nucleotides: 21. There are 20 residues in the CDR3. The germline CDR1 and CDR2 sequences are MNHNS and SASEGT. The CDR3 nucleotides read TGTGCCAGCAGCGTAAAGCGGGAGGGCCTAATAAGCGTGCGGACAGATACGCAGTATTTT. It codes for CASSVKREGLISVRTDTQYF.

In its sample, this clonotype was seen a few times. This chain uses TRBV5-1 with TRBJ1-3; TRBD1 might be the D (6 bases). V was pared by 5 bases and J by 4 bases, with 19 bases between. The CDR3 extends over 16 amino acids. Germline CDR1 reads SGHRS; CDR2 reads YFSETQ. The CDR3 reads CASSQRTAQGGNTIYF. In DNA form, the CDR3 reads TGCGCCAGCAGTCAAAGGACAGCTCAGGGGGGAAACACCATATATTTT. Variable domain in full (rest from reference TRBV5-1 and TRBJ1-3): KAGVTQTPRYLIKTRGQQVTLSCSPISGHRSVSWYQQTPGQGLQFLFEYFSETQRNKGNFPGRFSGRQFSNSRSEMNVSTLELGDSALYLCASSQRTAQGGNTIYFGEGSWLTVV.

This clonotype was observed a few times. The chain is built from TRBV28 and TRBJ1-2; no firm D call. This CDR3 is 16 amino acids long. The germline CDR1 and CDR2 sequences are MDHEN and SYDVKM. V shed 5 bases and J shed 5 bases, with 21 bases lying between them. The CDR3 region is CASSLAGDLFGYGYTF. The CDR3 bases are TGTGCCAGCAGTCTCGCTGGTGACCTCTTTGGATATGGCTACACCTTC.

There are a few counts of this clonotype. The chain is built from TRBV19 and TRBJ1-5, with D possibly TRBD1 on 5 matching bases. This CDR3 has 15 residues. Looked up from germline, CDR1 is LNHDA and CDR2 is SQIVND (reference sequence). Trimming removed 3 bases from V and 9 bases from J, with 18 bases in between. CDR3 sequence (DNA): TGTGCCAGTAGTATTATCTGGGAGGGAGGGACGCCCCAGCATTTT. Its translation: CASSIIWEGGTPQHF.

This clonotype has only a few counts. The chain couples TRBV5-4 to TRBJ2-2, with a tentative D call TRBD2 (5 bases). Germline V lookup: CDR1 SGHNT, CDR2 YYREEE (reference sequence). The CDR3 has 14 residues. V was trimmed by 0 bases and J by 4 bases, leaving 7 bases between them. In nucleotides, the CDR3 is TGTGCCAGCAGCTTGGGGGGAGTCACCGGGGAGCTGTTTTTT. Translated, it gives CASSLGGVTGELFF.

This clonotype was seen many times. V is TRBV20-1 and J is TRBJ2-5; the D gene is possibly TRBD2 (5 bases). V was shortened by 0 bases and J by 6 bases, with 14 bases between the two germline ends. The CDR3 has 14 residues. Germline V lookup: CDR1 DFQATT, CDR2 SNEGSKA (reference sequence). The CDR3 nucleotides are TGCAGTGCTAGAGATGTCGGAATAGCGCAGACCCAGTACTTC. This encodes CSARDVGIAQTQYF.

This clonotype was observed at least ten times. The rearrangement joins TRBV6-2 or TRBV6-3 to TRBJ2-5; 7 bases match TRBD1. The CDR3 is 14 residues long. After removal of 2 bases from V and 5 bases from J, the junction contained 5 bases not matched to a gene. Germline CDR1 reads MNHEY; CDR2 reads SVGEGT. This CDR3 reads CASSYQGGWETQYF. The CDR3 coding sequence is TGTGCCAGCAGTTACCAAGGGGGCTGGGAGACCCAGTACTTC.

This clonotype showed up many times. CDR3 sequence: CASSGTGTSSYEQYF. The DNA of the CDR3 is TGTGCCAGCTCGGGAACAGGTACGAGCTCCTACGAGCAGTACTTC. The chain couples TRBV18 to TRBJ2-7, with D perhaps TRBD1 (5 bases). The CDR3 sequence is 15 residues long. The germline V gene has CDR1 KGHSH and CDR2 LQKENI. V was cut by 6 bases and J by 0 bases, with 15 bases left in between.

V usage is TRBV20-1 and J usage is TRBJ2-2; TRBD2 aligns across 12 bases. This CDR3 comprises 15 residues. In germline, CDR1 is DFQATT, CDR2 SNEGSKA (reference sequence). V was clipped by 3 bases and J by 5 bases; unmatched bases: 4. The DNA of the CDR3 is TGCAGTGCTAGCGTCCTAGCGGGAGGGACCGGGGAGCTGTTTTTT. This encodes CSASVLAGGTGELFF.

There are a few counts of this clonotype. The chain couples TRBV10-2 to TRBJ2-5, with 7 bases identical to TRBD1. Germline V gene lookup returns CDR1 WSHSY and CDR2 SAAADI. This CDR3 spans 13 amino acids. With 8 bases clipped from V and 2 bases from J, the junction kept 5 bases outside the gene matches. The CDR3: CASETGLQETQYF. CDR3 nucleotide sequence: TGCGCCAGCGAGACAGGGTTACAAGAGACCCAGTACTTC.

This clonotype was observed at least ten times. V usage is TRBV5-8 and J usage is TRBJ2-1; 7 bases line up with TRBD2. J lost 2 bases, V lost 0 bases, and 5 bases had no gene match. Per the germline V gene, CDR1 is SGHTS and CDR2 is YDEGEE. The CDR3 sequence is 16 residues long. The CDR3 DNA follows: TGTGCCAGCAGCTTGGGCCTAGCGGATACCTACAATGAGCAGTTCTTC. Protein product: CASSLGLADTYNEQFF.

This clonotype was observed a handful of times. The chain joins TRBV20-1 to TRBJ2-2; D perhaps matches TRBD1 (5 bases). The CDR3 has 12 amino acids. From germline, CDR1 is DFQATT and CDR2 SNEGSKA (reference sequence). The V end lost 6 bases, the J end lost 3 bases, and 8 bases lay between the germline ends. As DNA, the CDR3 is TGCAGTGCCACAGGTGACACCGGGGAGCTGTTTTTT. Translation: CSATGDTGELFF.

At least ten counts were recorded for this clonotype. The chain carries TRBV24-1 and TRBJ2-5; 10 bases line up with TRBD2. From germline, CDR1 is KGHDR and CDR2 SFDVKD. The CDR3 runs to 16 residues. V lost 4 bases, J lost 6 bases, and 10 bases stayed unmatched. In DNA form, the CDR3 reads TGTGCCACCAGTGACCCGCTAGCGGGAGAAGTGCAGACCCAGTACTTC. As protein: CATSDPLAGEVQTQYF.

The table lists this clonotype with many counts. The chain carries TRBV6-2 or TRBV6-3 and TRBJ1-5; no definite D call. V dropped 2 bases and J dropped 6 bases, with 5 bases sitting between them. Germline assignment: CDR1 MNHEY and CDR2 SVGEGT. This CDR3 has 12 residues. The CDR3: CASSYGGQPQHF. The DNA for the CDR3 is TGTGCCAGCAGTTACGGTGGTCAGCCCCAGCATTTT.

The V call is TRBV25-1, the J call TRBJ2-1; D may be TRBD2 (6 bases). Trimming cost V 3 bases and J 0 bases, with 12 bases left between them. The CDR3 is 16 residues long. Germline CDR1 reads MGHDK; CDR2 reads SYGVNS. Here the CDR3 reads CASSDIAASSYNEQFF. CDR3 nucleotides: TGTGCCAGCAGTGACATAGCGGCCAGCTCCTACAATGAGCAGTTCTTC.